One sample yielded the 11 T cell receptor beta chains listed below, sequenced in a study of patients and donors after allogeneic stem cell transplantation. TCRdb used MiXCR to reprocess the RT-PCR reads, holding one entry per CDR3 protein. The table includes about 960,000 distinct CDR3 sequences, roughly 17% detected once. Input material: blood, either unsorted or a sorted T cell fraction (not recorded which). These receptors were taken from a human donor who was either an allogeneic HSCT recipient or a stem cell or donor lymphocyte infusion donor (not recorded which). It is not recorded whose cells these are; they may come from a transplant donor.

The chain uses TRBV12-3 or TRBV12-4 and TRBJ2-7; D ambiguous. The CDR3 has 15 amino acids. Trimming took 5 bases from V and 3 from J, leaving 17 bases between them. The CDR3 protein is CASSPVGLGNYEQYF. The CDR3 nucleotides read TGTGCCAGCAGTCCAGTGGGCCTAGGTAACTACGAGCAGTACTTC.

This clonotype was counted at least ten times. The J gene is TRBJ2-7, the V gene TRBV29-1, with a weak D call TRBD1 (6 bases). The germline CDR1 and CDR2 sequences are SQVTM and ANQGSEA. The V end lost 4 bases, the J end lost 4 bases, and 20 bases lay between the germline ends. The CDR3 covers 15 residues. The CDR3 is CSVVRGGETAYEQYF. CDR3 DNA sequence: TGCAGCGTTGTACGAGGGGGAGAGACCGCTTACGAGCAGTACTTC.

This clonotype showed up just a few times. The chain's CDR3 is CASSQKQKTKNIQYF. Here the CDR3 DNA reads TGTGCCAGCAGCCAAAAACAGAAGACCAAAAACATTCAGTACTTC. This rearrangement joins TRBV4-2 to TRBJ2-4; D remains unclear. Trimming left V 2 bases short and J 2 bases short, with 10 bases between. Germline CDR1 reads LGHNA; CDR2 reads YNFKEQ. The CDR3 totals 15 residues.

This clonotype was found a few times. The gene calls are TRBV12-3 or TRBV12-4 and TRBJ1-1, with D possibly TRBD1 on 5 matching bases. Trimming removed 4 bases from V and 7 bases from J, with 16 bases in between. This CDR3 has 14 residues. The CDR3 DNA reads as TGTGCCAGCAGTTCTCAGGGATTCGGCGGTGAAGCTTTCTTT. Translation: CASSSQGFGGEAFF.

This rearrangement joins TRBV12-3 or TRBV12-4 to TRBJ1-3; D perhaps matches TRBD1 (5 bases). The V end lost 5 bases, the J end lost 0 bases, and 14 bases lay between the germline ends. The CDR3 contains 16 residues. CDR3 nucleotides: TGTGCCAGCAGTGCCTGGGGGGTACGCTCTGGAAACACCATATATTTT. As protein: CASSAWGVRSGNTIYF.

This clonotype came up a few times. The V gene is TRBV5-6, the J gene TRBJ1-5, with D tentatively TRBD1 (6 bases). The CDR3 contains 15 residues. Trimming cost V 1 base and J 3 bases, with 11 bases left between them. The germline gives CDR1 SGHDT, CDR2 YYEEEE. The DNA of the CDR3 is TGTGCCAGCAGCTTGCAGGGGTTGGACAATCAGCCCCAGCATTTT. Translating gives CASSLQGLDNQPQHF. The full variable domain, with the rest looked up from reference TRBV5-6 and TRBJ1-5, is DAGVTQSPTHLIKTRGQQVTLRCSPKSGHDTVSWYQQALGQGPQFIFQYYEEEERQRGNFPDRFSGHQFPNYSSELNVNALLLGDSALYLCASSLQGLDNQPQHFGDGTRLSIL.

The chain uses TRBV30 and TRBJ2-7; D is ambiguous. The CDR3 has 16 amino acids. V was pared by 0 bases and J by 1 base, with 16 bases between. CDR1 is GTSNPN and CDR2 is SVGIG in the germline V gene (reference sequence). The CDR3 here is CAWSVRVSVRSYEQYF. As DNA, the CDR3 is TGTGCCTGGAGTGTACGTGTATCGGTCCGATCCTACGAGCAGTACTTC.

The rearrangement links TRBV12-3 or TRBV12-4 to TRBJ1-6; D is ambiguous. V gave up 7 bases and J gave up 7 bases, with 8 bases separating them. This CDR3 is 12 amino acids long. The CDR3 is CASTRRNSPLHF. CDR3 nucleotide sequence: TGTGCCAGCACCAGAAGAAATTCACCCCTCCACTTT.

V is TRBV7-2 and J is TRBJ2-3, with D perhaps matching TRBD2 (6 bases). CDR1 and CDR2 from the germline V gene are SGHTA and FQGNSA. V was cut by 5 bases and J by 6 bases, with 18 bases left in between. The CDR3 length is 15 residues. CDR3 in DNA: TGTGCCAGCAGCATCCGGACTAAGGCCCCGGATACGCAGTATTTT. Protein sequence: CASSIRTKAPDTQYF.

This clonotype appeared a few times. V and J are TRBV5-1 and TRBJ2-7; 7 nucleotides agree with TRBD1. V shed 4 bases, J shed 1 base, and the junction held 5 bases outside the gene matches. Germline CDR1 and CDR2: SGHRS and YFSETQ. CDR3 length equals 14 residues. The CDR3 bases are TGCGCCAGCAGCACCGACAGGGCTTCCTACGAGCAGTACTTC. This sequence encodes CASSTDRASYEQYF.

This clonotype was seen a handful of times. This chain uses TRBV3-1 with TRBJ2-1, with 11 bases identical to TRBD2. V was pared by 5 bases and J by 7 bases, with 7 bases of the junction left unmatched. Germline V CDR1 and CDR2: LGHDT, YNNKEL (reference sequence). The CDR3 has 15 amino acids. CDR3 DNA: TGTGCCAGCAGCTCCCCGGGACTAGCGGTAAATGAGCAGTTCTTC. Its translation: CASSSPGLAVNEQFF.